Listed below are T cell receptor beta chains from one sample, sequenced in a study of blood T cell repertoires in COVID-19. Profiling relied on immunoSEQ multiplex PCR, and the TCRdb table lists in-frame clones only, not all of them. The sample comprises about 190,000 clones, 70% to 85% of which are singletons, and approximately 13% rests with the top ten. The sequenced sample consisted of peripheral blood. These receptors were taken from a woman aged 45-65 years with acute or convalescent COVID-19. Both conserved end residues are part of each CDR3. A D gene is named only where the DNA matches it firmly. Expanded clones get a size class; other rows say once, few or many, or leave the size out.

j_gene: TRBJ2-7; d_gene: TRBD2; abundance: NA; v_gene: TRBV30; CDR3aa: CAWRGLASDEQYF; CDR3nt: TGTGCCTGGAGGGGACTAGCGTCCGACGAGCAGTACTTC
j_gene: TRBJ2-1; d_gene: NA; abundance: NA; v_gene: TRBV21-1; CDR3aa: CASSKTVVGDLDNEQFF; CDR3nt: TGTGCCAGCAGCAAGACAGTAGTGGGGGACTTAGACAATGAGCAGTTCTTC
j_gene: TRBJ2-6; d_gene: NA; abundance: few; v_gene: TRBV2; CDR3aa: CASSEQARSGANVLTF; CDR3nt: TGTGCCAGCAGTGAACAGGCTCGCTCTGGGGCCAACGTCCTGACTTTC
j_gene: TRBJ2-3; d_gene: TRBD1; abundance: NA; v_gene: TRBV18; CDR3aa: CASSAGQGPRSTDTQYF; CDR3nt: TGTGCCAGCTCAGCGGGACAGGGTCCACGAAGCACAGATACGCAGTATTTT
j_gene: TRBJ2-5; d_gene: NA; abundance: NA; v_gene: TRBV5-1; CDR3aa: CASASTPQETQYF; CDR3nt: TGCGCCAGCGCTTCCACACCCCAAGAGACCCAGTACTTC
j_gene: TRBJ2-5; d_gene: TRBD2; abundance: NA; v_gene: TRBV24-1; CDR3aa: CATSDLGLAGGTQYF; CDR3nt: TGTGCCACCAGTGACCTCGGACTAGCGGGAGGGACCCAGTACTTC
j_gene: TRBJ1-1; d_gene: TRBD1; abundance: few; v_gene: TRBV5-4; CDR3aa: CASSPTGVLDTEAFF; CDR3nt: TGTGCCAGCAGCCCGACAGGGGTTCTGGACACTGAAGCTTTCTTT
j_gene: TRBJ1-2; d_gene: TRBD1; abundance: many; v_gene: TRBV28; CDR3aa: CASSPGGAYGYTF; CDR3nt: TGTGCCAGCAGTCCAGGGGGTGCCTATGGCTACACCTTC
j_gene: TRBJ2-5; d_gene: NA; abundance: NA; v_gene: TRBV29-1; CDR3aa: CSARGSGETQYF; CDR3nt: TGCAGCGCACGGGGGTCCGGGGAGACCCAGTACTTC
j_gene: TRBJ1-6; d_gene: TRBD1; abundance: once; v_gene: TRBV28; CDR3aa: CASSLWTGGLGTLHF; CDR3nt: TGTGCCAGCAGTTTATGGACAGGGGGCTTAGGTACCCTCCACTTT
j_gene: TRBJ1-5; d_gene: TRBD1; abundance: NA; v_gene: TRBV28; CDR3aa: CASRRGQLRIQPQHF; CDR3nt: TGTGCCAGCAGACGGGGACAGCTGAGAATCCAGCCCCAGCATTTT
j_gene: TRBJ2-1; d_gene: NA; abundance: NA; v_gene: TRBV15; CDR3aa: CATGAGVGYNEQFF; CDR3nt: TGTGCCACCGGGGCAGGGGTGGGCTACAATGAGCAGTTCTTC
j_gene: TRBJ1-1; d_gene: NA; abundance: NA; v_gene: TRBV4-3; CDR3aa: CASSQDLYRTNTEAFF; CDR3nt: TGCGCCAGCAGCCAAGATTTGTACAGGACGAACACTGAAGCTTTCTTT
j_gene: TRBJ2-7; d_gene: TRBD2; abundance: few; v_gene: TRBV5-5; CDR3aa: CASSGGTSGATSYEQYF; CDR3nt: TGTGCCAGCAGCGGCGGGACTAGCGGTGCGACGTCCTACGAGCAGTACTTC
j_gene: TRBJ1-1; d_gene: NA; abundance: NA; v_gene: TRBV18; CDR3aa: CASSPDRSNTEAFF; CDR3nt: TGTGCCAGCTCACCCGACCGTAGCAACACTGAAGCTTTCTTT
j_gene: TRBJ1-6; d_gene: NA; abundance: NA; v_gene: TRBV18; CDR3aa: CASSPPTGAISYNSPLHF; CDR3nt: TGTGCCAGCTCACCACCTACAGGTGCGATCTCCTATAATTCACCCCTCCACTTT
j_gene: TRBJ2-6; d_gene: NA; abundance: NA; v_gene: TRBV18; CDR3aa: CASSPPEGRDGANVLTF; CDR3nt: TGTGCCAGCTCACCACCGGAGGGCAGGGATGGGGCCAACGTCCTGACTTTC
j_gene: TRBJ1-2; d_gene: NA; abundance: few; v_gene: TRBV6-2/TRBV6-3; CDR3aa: CASSYSSERGDYGYTF; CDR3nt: TGTGCCAGCAGTTACTCTTCTGAGCGGGGCGACTATGGCTACACCTTC
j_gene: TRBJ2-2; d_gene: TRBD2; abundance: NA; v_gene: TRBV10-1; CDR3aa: CASSELRTSVGTGELFF; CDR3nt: TGCGCCAGCAGTGAGCTTCGGACTAGCGTCGGCACCGGGGAGCTGTTTTTT
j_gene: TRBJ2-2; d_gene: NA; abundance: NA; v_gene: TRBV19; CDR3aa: CASISGQGSGELFF; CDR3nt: TGTGCCAGTATCTCCGGGCAGGGGTCCGGGGAGCTGTTTTTT
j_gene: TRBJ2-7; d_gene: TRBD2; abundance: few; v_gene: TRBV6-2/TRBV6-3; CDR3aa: CASSIEGLAVSYEQYF; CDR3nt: TGTGCCAGCAGCATCGAGGGCCTAGCGGTGTCCTACGAGCAGTACTTC
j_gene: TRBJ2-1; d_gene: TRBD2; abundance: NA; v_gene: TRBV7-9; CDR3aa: CASSFSSGGDNEQFF; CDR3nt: TGTGCCAGCAGCTTCTCTAGCGGGGGTGACAATGAGCAGTTCTTC
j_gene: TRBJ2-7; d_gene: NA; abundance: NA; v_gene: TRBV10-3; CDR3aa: CAISSLGDEQYF; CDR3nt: TGTGCCATCAGCTCGCTCGGAGACGAGCAGTACTTC
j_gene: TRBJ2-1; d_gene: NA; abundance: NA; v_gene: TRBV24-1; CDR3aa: CATSDQAGGTYNEQFF; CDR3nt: TGTGCCACCAGTGATCAAGCAGGGGGGACCTACAATGAGCAGTTCTTC
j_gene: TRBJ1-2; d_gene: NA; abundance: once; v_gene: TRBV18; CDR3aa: CASSGDPGYGYTF; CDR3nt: TGTGCCAGCTCAGGCGACCCGGGATACGGCTACACCTTC
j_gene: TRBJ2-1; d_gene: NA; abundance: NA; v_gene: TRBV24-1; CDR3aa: CATSDPGGGRSYNEQFF; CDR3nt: TGTGCCACCAGTGACCCAGGAGGCGGCAGGAGCTACAATGAGCAGTTCTTC
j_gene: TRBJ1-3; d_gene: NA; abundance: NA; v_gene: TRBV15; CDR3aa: CATSRDRGGDSGNTIYF; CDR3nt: TGTGCCACCAGCAGAGATCGGGGAGGGGACTCTGGAAACACCATATATTTT
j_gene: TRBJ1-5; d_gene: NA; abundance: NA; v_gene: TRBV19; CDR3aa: CASSMGTGTLNQPQHF; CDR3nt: TGTGCCAGTAGTATGGGGACCGGGACACTTAATCAGCCCCAGCATTTT
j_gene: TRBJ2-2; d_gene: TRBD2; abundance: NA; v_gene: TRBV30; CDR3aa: CAWSAWTSKLFF; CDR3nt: TGTGCCTGGAGTGCGTGGACTAGCAAGCTGTTTTTT
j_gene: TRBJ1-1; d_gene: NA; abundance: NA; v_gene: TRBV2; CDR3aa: CASSRERRAEAFF; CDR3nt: TGTGCCAGCAGCCGGGAGCGGAGAGCTGAAGCTTTCTTT
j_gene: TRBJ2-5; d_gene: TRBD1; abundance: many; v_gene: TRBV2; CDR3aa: CASSVGRGQGETQYF; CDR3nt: TGTGCCAGCAGTGTTGGCAGGGGGCAAGGGGAGACCCAGTACTTC
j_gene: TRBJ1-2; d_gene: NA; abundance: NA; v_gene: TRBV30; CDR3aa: CAWSVNSLYGYTF; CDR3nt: TGTGCCTGGAGTGTAAACTCGTTATATGGCTACACCTTC
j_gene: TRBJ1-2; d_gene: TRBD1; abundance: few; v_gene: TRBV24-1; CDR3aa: CATSDPTRSGGRGYTF; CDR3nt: TGTGCCACCAGTGATCCGACTCGATCAGGGGGGCGGGGCTACACCTTC
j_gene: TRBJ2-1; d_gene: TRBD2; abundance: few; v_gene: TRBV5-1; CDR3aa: CASTAGLAYNEQFF; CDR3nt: TGCGCCAGCACCGCCGGACTAGCGTACAATGAGCAGTTCTTC
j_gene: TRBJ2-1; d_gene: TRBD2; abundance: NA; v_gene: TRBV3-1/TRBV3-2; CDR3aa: CASSQDLPSGRLFF; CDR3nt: TGTGCCAGCAGCCAAGATCTTCCTAGCGGGAGACTGTTCTTC
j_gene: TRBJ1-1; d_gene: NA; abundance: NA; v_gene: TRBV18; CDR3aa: CASSLLKGDTEAFF; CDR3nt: TGTGCCAGCTCCCTCCTAAAGGGGGACACTGAAGCTTTCTTT
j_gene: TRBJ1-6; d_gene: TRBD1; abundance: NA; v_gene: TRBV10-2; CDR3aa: CASSESRQGNSPLHF; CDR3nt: TGCGCCAGCAGTGAGTCGAGACAGGGGAATTCACCCCTCCACTTT
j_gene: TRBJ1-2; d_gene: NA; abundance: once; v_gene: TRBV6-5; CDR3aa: CASSPQTDYGYTF; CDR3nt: TGTGCCAGCAGCCCCCAGACAGACTATGGCTACACCTTC
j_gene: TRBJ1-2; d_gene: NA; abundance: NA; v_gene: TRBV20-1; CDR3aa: CSALDSYGYTF; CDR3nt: TGCAGTGCCCTGGACAGCTATGGCTACACCTTC
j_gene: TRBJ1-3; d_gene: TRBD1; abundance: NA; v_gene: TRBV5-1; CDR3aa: CASSRQTGDGNTIYF; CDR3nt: TGCGCCAGCAGCCGTCAGACAGGGGATGGAAACACCATATATTTT
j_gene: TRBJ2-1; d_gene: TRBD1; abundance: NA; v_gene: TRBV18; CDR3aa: CASSLGTVDNEQFF; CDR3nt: TGTGCCAGCTCACTCGGGACAGTCGACAATGAGCAGTTCTTC
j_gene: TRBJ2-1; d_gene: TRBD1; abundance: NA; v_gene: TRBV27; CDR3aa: CASSLFRDRGRGEQFF; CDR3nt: TGTGCCAGCAGTTTATTCCGGGACAGGGGTCGCGGTGAGCAGTTCTTC
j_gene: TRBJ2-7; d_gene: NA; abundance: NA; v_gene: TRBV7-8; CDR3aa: CASSLSVGQGSYEQYF; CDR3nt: TGTGCCAGCAGCTTAAGCGTAGGCCAGGGCTCCTACGAGCAGTACTTC
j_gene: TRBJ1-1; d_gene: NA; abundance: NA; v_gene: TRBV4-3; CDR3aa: CASSQDKGATEAFF; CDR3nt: TGCGCCAGCAGCCAAGATAAAGGGGCCACTGAAGCTTTCTTT
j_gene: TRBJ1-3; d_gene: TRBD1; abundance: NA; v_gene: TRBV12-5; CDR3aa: CASGLRTGVSGNTIYF; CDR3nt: TGTGCTAGTGGTTTACGGACAGGGGTCTCTGGAAACACCATATATTTT
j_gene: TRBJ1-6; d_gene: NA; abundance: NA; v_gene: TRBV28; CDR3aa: CASSLGATHSPLHF; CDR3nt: TGTGCCAGCAGTTTGGGGGCCACCCATTCACCCCTCCACTTT
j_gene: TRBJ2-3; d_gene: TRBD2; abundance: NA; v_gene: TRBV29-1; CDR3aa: CSVGRTSGFTDTQYF; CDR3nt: TGCAGCGTTGGAAGGACTAGCGGTTTTACAGATACGCAGTATTTT
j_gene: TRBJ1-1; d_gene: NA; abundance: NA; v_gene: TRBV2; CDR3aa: CASKVQGAEAFF; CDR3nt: TGTGCCAGCAAAGTACAGGGTGCGGAAGCTTTCTTT
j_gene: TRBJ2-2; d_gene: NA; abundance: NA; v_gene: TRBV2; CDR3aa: CASSPLERGELFF; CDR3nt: TGTGCCAGCTCTCCACTAGAACGCGGGGAGCTGTTTTTT
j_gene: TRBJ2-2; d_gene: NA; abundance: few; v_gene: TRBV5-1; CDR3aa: CASSLSANTGELFF; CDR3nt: TGCGCCAGCAGCTTATCGGCGAACACCGGGGAGCTGTTTTTT
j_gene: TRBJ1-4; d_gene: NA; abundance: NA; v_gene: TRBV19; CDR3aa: CASSILQGDEKLFF; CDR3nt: TGTGCCAGTAGTATTCTGCAGGGCGATGAAAAACTGTTTTTT
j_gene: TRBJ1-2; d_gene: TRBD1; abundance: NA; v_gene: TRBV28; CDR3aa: CASRKQGARSGYTF; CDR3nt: TGTGCCAGCAGGAAACAGGGGGCGCGGAGTGGCTACACCTTC
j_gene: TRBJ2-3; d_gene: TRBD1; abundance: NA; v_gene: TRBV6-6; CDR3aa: CASSPSANRGSDTQYF; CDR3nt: TGTGCCAGCAGCCCCTCCGCGAACAGGGGGTCAGATACGCAGTATTTT
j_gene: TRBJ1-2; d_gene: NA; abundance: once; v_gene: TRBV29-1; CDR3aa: CSVGPGPGYGYTF; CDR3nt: TGCAGCGTTGGACCGGGCCCGGGATATGGCTACACCTTC
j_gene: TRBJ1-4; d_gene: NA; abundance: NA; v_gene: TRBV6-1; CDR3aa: CASSEMAMATNEKLFF; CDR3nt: TGTGCCAGCAGTGAAATGGCAATGGCAACTAATGAAAAACTGTTTTTT
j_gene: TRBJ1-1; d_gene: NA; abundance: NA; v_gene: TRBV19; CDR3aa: CASSSQGYTEAFF; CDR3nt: TGTGCCAGTAGTTCACAGGGCTACACTGAAGCTTTCTTT